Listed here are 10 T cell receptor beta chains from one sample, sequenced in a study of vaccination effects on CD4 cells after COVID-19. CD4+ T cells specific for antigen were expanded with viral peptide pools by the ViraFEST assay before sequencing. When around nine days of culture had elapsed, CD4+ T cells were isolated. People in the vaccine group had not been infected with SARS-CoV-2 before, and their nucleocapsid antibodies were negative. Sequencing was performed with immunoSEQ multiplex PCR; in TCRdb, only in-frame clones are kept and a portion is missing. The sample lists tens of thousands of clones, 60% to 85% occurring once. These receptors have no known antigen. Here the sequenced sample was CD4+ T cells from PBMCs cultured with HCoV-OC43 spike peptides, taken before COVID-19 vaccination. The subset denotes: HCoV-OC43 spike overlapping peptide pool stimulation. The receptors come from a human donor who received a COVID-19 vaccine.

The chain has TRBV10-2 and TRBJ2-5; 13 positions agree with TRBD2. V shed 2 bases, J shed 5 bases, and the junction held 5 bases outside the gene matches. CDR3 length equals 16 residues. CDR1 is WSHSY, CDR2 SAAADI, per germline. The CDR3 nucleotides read TGCGCCAGCAGTGAGACTAGCGGGAGGGCCGTGGAGACCCAGTACTTC. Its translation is CASSETSGRAVETQYF.

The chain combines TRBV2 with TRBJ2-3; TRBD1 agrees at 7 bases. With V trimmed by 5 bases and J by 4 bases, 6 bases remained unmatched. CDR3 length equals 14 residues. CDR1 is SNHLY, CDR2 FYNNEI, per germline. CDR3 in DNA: TGTGCCAGCAGTCCCGAGGGGGCCTCAGATACGCAGTATTTT. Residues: CASSPEGASDTQYF.

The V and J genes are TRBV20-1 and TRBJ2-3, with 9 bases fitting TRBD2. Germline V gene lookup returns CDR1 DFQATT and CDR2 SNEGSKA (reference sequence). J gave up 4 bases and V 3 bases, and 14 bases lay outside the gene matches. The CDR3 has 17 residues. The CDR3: CSASLSAGGGKADTQYF. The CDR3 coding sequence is TGCAGTGCTAGTCTATCCGCGGGAGGGGGCAAGGCAGATACGCAGTATTTT.

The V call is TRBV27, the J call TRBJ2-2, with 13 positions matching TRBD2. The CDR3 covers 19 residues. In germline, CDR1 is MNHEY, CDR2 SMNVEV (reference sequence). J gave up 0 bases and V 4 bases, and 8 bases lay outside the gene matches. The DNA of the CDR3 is TGTGCCAGCAGTTCCGCGGGACTAGCGGGGTTCGCGAACACCGGGGAGCTGTTTTTT. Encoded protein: CASSSAGLAGFANTGELFF.

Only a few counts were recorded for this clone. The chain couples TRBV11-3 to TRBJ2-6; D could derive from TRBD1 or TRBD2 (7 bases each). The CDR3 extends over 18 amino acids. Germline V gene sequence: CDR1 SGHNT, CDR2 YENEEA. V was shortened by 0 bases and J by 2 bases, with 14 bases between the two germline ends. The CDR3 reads CASSLDQGGSAGANVLTF. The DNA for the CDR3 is TGTGCCAGCAGCTTAGACCAGGGGGGGTCTGCTGGGGCCAACGTCCTGACTTTC.

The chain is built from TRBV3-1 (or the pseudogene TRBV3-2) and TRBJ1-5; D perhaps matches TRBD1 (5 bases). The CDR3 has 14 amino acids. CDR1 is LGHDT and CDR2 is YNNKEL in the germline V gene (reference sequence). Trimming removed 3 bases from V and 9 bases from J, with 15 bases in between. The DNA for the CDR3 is TGTGCCAGCAGCCATACGGGGGATCAGGGGCCCCAGCATTTT. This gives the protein CASSHTGDQGPQHF.

The CDR3 sequence is CASSFRQETQYF. The CDR3 DNA sequence: TGTGCCAGCAGTTTCCGCCAAGAGACCCAGTACTTC. The J gene is TRBJ2-5, the V gene TRBV12-3 or TRBV12-4; D gene unclear. CDR3 length: 12 amino acids. Trimming stripped 3 bases from V and 1 base from J, with 3 bases between.

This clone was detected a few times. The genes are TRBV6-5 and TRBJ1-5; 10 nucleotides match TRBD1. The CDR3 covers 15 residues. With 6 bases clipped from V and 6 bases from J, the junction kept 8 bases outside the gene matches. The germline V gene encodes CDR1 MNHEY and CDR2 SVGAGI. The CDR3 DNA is TGTGCCAGCAGCCTTGGACAGGGGGTTCGTCAGCCCCAGCATTTT. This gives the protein CASSLGQGVRQPQHF.

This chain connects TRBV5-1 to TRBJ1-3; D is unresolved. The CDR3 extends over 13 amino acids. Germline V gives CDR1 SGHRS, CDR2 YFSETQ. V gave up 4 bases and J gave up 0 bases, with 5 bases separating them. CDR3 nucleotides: TGCGCCAGCAGCGGCAACTCTGGAAACACCATATATTTT. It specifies CASSGNSGNTIYF.

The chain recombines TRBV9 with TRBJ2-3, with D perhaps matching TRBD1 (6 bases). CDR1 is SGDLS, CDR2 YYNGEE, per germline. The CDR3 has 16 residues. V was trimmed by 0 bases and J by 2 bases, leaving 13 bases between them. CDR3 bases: TGTGCCAGCAGCGTAGTGGGGACACTTAACACAGATACGCAGTATTTT. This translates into CASSVVGTLNTDTQYF.